The entry below gives a single T cell receptor (beta chain) sequence along with its context. The antigen remains undetermined. The entry originates in a study of cytomegalovirus exposure and HLA in healthy donors. PCR involved 60 Vbeta and 13 Jbeta primers. TCRdb keeps only in-frame clones here, not all; method: immunoSEQ multiplex PCR. Of 95,000 to 150,000 clones in the sample, about 81% were seen once. General study findings and limits: Altogether, some 160 TCR beta chains were recorded as cytomegalovirus-associated. In an earlier analysis, productive rearrangement rates for most beta V segments clustered near 87% or 30%. Later analysis suggested links between common viral pathogens and several top significant clusters. Reported findings show TCR beta sequences accurately forecast HLA-A and HLA-B alleles in most subjects.

The V and J ends lost 5 bases and 2 bases respectively, with 15 bases between them. The germline CDR1 and CDR2 sequences are SGHAT and FQDESV (reference sequence). This CDR3 is 15 amino acids long. Specimen: PBMCs. This sequence originates from a woman under 40 in good health and CMV-seronegative. V and J are TRBV11-1 and TRBJ1-2; maybe TRBD1 (6 bases). This CDR3 is CASSVSDRNNYGYTF. CDR3 sequence (DNA): TGTGCCAGCAGCGTCTCGGACAGAAACAACTATGGCTACACCTTC.